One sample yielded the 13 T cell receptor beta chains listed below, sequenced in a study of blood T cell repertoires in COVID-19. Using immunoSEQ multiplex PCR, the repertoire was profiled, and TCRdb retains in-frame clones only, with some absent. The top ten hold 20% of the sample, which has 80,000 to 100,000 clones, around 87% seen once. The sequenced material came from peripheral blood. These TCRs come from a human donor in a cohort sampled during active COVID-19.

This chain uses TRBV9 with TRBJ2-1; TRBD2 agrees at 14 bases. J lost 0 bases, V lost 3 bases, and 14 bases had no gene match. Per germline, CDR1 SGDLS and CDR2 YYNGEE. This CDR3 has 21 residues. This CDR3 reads CASSDPQDGGTSGSSYNEQFF. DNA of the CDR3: TGTGCCAGCAGCGACCCTCAGGACGGCGGGACTAGCGGGAGCTCCTACAATGAGCAGTTCTTC.

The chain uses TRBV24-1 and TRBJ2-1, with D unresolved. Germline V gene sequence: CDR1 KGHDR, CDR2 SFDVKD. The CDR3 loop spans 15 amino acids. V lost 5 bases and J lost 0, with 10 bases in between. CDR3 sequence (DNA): TGTGCCACCAGTGCTGCGGCCAGCTCCTACAATGAGCAGTTCTTC. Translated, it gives CATSAAASSYNEQFF.

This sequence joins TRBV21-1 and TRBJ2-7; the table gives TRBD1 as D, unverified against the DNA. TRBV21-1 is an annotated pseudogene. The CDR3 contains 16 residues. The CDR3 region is CASSKTSGQDDYEQYF. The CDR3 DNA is TGTGCCAGCAGCAAAACAAGCGGACAGGACGACTACGAGCAGTACTTC.

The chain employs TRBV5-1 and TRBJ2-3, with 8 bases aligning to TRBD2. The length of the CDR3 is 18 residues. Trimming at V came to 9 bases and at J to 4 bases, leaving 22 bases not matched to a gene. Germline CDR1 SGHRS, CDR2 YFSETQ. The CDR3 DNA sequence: TGCGCCACATACCAGCTTCCCCTAGCGGGCGGGGTTCCAGATACGCAGTATTTT. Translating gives CATYQLPLAGGVPDTQYF.

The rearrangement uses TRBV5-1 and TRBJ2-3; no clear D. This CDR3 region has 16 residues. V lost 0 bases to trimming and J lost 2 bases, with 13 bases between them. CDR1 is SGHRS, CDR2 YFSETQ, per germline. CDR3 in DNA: TGCGCCAGCAGCTTGGTGTACAGCCAAAACACAGATACGCAGTATTTT. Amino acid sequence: CASSLVYSQNTDTQYF.

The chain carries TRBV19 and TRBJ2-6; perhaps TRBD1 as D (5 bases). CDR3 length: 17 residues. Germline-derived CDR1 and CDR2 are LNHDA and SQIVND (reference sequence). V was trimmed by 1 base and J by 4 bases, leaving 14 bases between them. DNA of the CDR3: TGTGCCAGTAGTATAGGGAAAGGGGTTGCGGGGGCCAACGTCCTGACTTTC. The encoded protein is CASSIGKGVAGANVLTF.

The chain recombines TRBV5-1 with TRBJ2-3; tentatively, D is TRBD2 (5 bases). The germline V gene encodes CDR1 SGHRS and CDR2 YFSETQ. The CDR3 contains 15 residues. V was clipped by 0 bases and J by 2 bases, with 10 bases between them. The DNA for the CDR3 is TGCGCCAGCAGCTTGGGTGCGGGCTTCACAGATACGCAGTATTTT. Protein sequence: CASSLGAGFTDTQYF.

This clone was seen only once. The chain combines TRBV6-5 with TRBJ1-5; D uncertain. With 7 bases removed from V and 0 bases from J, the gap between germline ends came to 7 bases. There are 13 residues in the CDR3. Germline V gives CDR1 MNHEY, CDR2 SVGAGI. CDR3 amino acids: CASTVTSNQPQHF. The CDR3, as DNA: TGTGCCAGCACAGTTACTAGCAATCAGCCCCAGCATTTT.

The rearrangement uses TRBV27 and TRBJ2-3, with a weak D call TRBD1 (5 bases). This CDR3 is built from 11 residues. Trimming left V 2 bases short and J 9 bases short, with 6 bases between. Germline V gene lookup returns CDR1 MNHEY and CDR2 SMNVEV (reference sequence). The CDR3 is CASSLDRTQYF. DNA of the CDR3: TGTGCCAGCAGTTTAGACAGAACGCAGTATTTT.

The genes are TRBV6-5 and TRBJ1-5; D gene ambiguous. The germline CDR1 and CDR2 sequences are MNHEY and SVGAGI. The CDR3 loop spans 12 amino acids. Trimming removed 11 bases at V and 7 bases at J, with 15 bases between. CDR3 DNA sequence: TGTGCCTCTTCTCGGGGAGGGCAGCCCCAGCATTTT. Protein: CASSRGGQPQHF.

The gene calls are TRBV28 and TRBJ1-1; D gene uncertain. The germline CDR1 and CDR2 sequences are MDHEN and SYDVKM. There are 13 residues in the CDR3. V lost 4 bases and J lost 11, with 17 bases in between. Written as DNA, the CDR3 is TGTGCCAGCAGTTCAGGACTGACCCTCGAGGCTTTCTTT. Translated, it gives CASSSGLTLEAFF.

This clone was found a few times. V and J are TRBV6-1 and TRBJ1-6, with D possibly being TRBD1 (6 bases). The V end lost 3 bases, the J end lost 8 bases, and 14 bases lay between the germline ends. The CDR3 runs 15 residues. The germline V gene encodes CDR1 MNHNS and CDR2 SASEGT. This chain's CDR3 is CASSELGTSHSPLHF. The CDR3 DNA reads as TGTGCCAGCAGTGAGTTAGGGACATCTCATTCACCCCTCCACTTT.

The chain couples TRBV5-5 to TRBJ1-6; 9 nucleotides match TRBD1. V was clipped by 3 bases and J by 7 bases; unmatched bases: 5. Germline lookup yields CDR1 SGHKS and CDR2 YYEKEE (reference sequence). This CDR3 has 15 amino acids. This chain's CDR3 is CASSSGQGQNSPLHF. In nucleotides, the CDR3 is TGTGCCAGCAGCTCGGGACAGGGACAGAATTCACCCCTCCACTTT.